Following are 27 T cell receptor beta chains from one sample sequenced in a study of blood T cell repertoires in COVID-19. Assay used: immunoSEQ multiplex PCR; TCRdb lists only in-frame clones, some missing. The repertoire has under 250,000 clones, roughly 84% of them found once; the top ten carry more than 1.5%. The sample consisted of peripheral blood. The receptors shown here come from a woman aged 40 to 49 who had recovered from COVID-19.

The CDR3 bases are TGTGCCAGCAGCTTGACAGCCAACAGCCAGGGGTACGAGCAGTACTTC. This gives the protein CASSLTANSQGYEQYF. The chain uses TRBV5-5 and TRBJ2-7, with a tentative D call TRBD1 (6 bases). V was shortened by 1 base and J by 4 bases, with 18 bases between the two germline ends. The CDR3 spans 16 residues. CDR1 and CDR2 (germline): SGHKS, YYEKEE (reference sequence).

The chain employs TRBV18 and TRBJ1-1; D perhaps matches TRBD1 (5 bases). Germline-derived CDR1 and CDR2 are KGHSH and LQKENI. V was clipped by 3 bases and J by 8 bases, with 10 bases between them. This CDR3 contains 12 residues. The CDR3 here is CASSPIGGEAFF. The CDR3 region has the DNA TGTGCCAGCTCACCTATCGGGGGGGAAGCTTTCTTT.

This clone was seen a handful of times. The chain is built from TRBV3-1 (or the pseudogene TRBV3-2) and TRBJ1-6; D ambiguous. V lost 4 bases and J 7 bases, leaving 17 bases between the germline ends. Germline V gene lookup returns CDR1 LGHDT and CDR2 YNNKEL (reference sequence). The CDR3 is made up of 16 amino acids. The CDR3 coding sequence is TGTGCCAGCAGCCCAATTGCCAACGGTCGGAATTCACCCCTCCACTTT. Its translation: CASSPIANGRNSPLHF.

The chain combines TRBV2 with TRBJ1-6, with a weak D call TRBD1 (5 bases). The CDR3 consists of 16 residues. V dropped 4 bases and J dropped 5 bases, with 15 bases sitting between them. CDR1 SNHLY and CDR2 FYNNEI come from the germline V gene. The CDR3: CASSAGRQSNNSPLHF. The CDR3 nucleotides are TGTGCCAGCAGTGCAGGAAGACAGTCGAATAATTCACCCCTCCACTTT.

This clone was counted only a few times. The rearrangement uses TRBV7-2 and TRBJ2-7, with D maybe TRBD1 (5 bases). CDR1 SGHTA and CDR2 FQGNSA come from the germline V gene. The CDR3 runs 13 residues. Trimming removed 5 bases at V and 6 bases at J, with 14 bases between. CDR3 nucleotides: TGTGCCAGCAGCCTGGGGCCAGAGCTCGAGCAGTACTTC. It yields the protein CASSLGPELEQYF. The variable domain in full, with the rest retrieved from reference TRBV7-2 and TRBJ2-7, is GAGVSQSPSNKVTEKGKDVELRCDPISGHTALYWYRQSLGQGLEFLIYFQGNSAPDKSGLPSDRFSAERTGGSVSTLTIQRTQQEDSAVYLCASSLGPELEQYFGPGTRLTVT.

The V call is TRBV28, the J call TRBJ2-1; D remains unclear. V was shortened by 1 base and J by 5 bases, with 9 bases between the two germline ends. The CDR3 length is 14 residues. Looked up from germline, CDR1 is MDHEN and CDR2 is SYDVKM. The CDR3 reads CASSLFPRDNEQFF. In DNA, the CDR3 is TGTGCCAGCAGTTTATTCCCACGGGACAATGAGCAGTTCTTC.

This chain links TRBV30 with TRBJ1-2; 8 bases map to TRBD1. In germline, CDR1 is GTSNPN, CDR2 SVGIG (reference sequence). The V segment lost 7 bases and the J segment 2 bases; nucleotides outside the gene matches: 6. The CDR3 length is 13 residues. For the CDR3, the DNA is TGTGCCTCGCCGACAGGGGTGAACTATGGCTACACCTTC. Translating it yields CASPTGVNYGYTF.

The chain couples TRBV7-9 to TRBJ2-3, with 14 bases lining up with TRBD2. Germline V gene sequence: CDR1 SEHNR, CDR2 FQNEAQ (reference sequence). This CDR3 is built from 17 residues. V was clipped by 3 bases and J by 2 bases; unmatched bases: 4. The CDR3 reads CASSFRLAGGVTDTQYF. The CDR3 nucleotides read TGTGCCAGCAGCTTTCGACTAGCGGGGGGGGTCACAGATACGCAGTATTTT.

The gene calls are TRBV5-1 and TRBJ2-5; 14 positions match TRBD2. The V gene's germline CDR1 is SGHRS and CDR2 YFSETQ. This CDR3 has 17 residues. Unmatched junction bases numbered 11, after V lost 6 bases and J lost 4 bases. CDR3 loop: CASTRGLAGDQGETQYF. CDR3 bases: TGCGCCAGCACAAGGGGACTAGCGGGGGATCAGGGAGAGACCCAGTACTTC.

The V gene is TRBV2, the J gene TRBJ2-5; 7 bases line up with TRBD2. The ends lost 1 base at V and 4 bases at J; junction bases unmatched: 6. The CDR3 contains 15 residues. The V gene's germline CDR1 is SNHLY and CDR2 FYNNEI. The CDR3 sequence is CASSEVSGPPETQYF. As DNA, the CDR3 is TGTGCCAGCAGTGAAGTTAGCGGGCCACCAGAGACCCAGTACTTC.

In this sample, this clone turned up once. This chain's CDR3 is CASTTSGGLQETQYF. The CDR3 DNA reads as TGTGCCAGCACTACTAGCGGGGGCCTCCAAGAGACCCAGTACTTC. The chain employs TRBV9 and TRBJ2-5, with 11 bases fitting TRBD2. Germline assignment: CDR1 SGDLS and CDR2 YYNGEE. The V gene end was trimmed by 6 bases and the J gene end by 1 base; junction bases not matched to a gene: 5. The CDR3 has 15 amino acids.

V is TRBV28 and J is TRBJ1-5; maybe TRBD1 (6 bases). V was cut by 6 bases and J by 2 bases, with 14 bases left in between. The CDR3 has 15 amino acids. Per germline, CDR1 MDHEN and CDR2 SYDVKM. The CDR3 DNA reads as TGTGCCAGCAGGCTCAGGGGAGTCGGCAATCAGCCCCAGCATTTT. It specifies CASRLRGVGNQPQHF.

V and J are TRBV10-3 and TRBJ2-7; 7 bases align to TRBD1. The CDR3 length is 15 residues. Germline values: CDR1 ENHRY, CDR2 SYGVKD. V was clipped by 6 bases and J by 6 bases; unmatched bases: 14. CDR3 amino acids: CAIRTGTASLGEQYF. In DNA form, the CDR3 reads TGTGCCATCAGAACCGGGACAGCGTCTCTCGGCGAGCAGTACTTC.

The rearrangement links TRBV4-1 to TRBJ1-6; 11 nucleotides agree with TRBD1. The germline V gene has CDR1 MGHRA and CDR2 YSYEKL. The CDR3 has 15 residues. The junction had 7 bases not matched to a gene; V was cut back by 5 bases and J by 10 bases. This CDR3 is CASSFVGTGGSPLHF. As DNA, the CDR3 is TGCGCCAGCAGCTTCGTCGGGACAGGGGGGTCACCCCTCCACTTT.

The chain combines TRBV28 with TRBJ2-7, with TRBD1 matching over 10 bases. This CDR3 comprises 15 residues. Germline V lookup: CDR1 MDHEN, CDR2 SYDVKM. V shed 6 bases and J 1 base; nucleotides not matched to a gene: 6. CDR3: CASSPGQGGSYEQYF. The CDR3 region has the DNA TGTGCCAGCAGCCCCGGACAGGGGGGGTCCTACGAGCAGTACTTC.

This clone was counted once. The chain links TRBV5-1 to TRBJ2-1; 10 bases map to TRBD2. Germline-derived CDR1 and CDR2 are SGHRS and YFSETQ. The CDR3 extends over 17 amino acids. Trimming took 4 bases from V and 3 from J; bases not matched to a gene: 10. CDR3 residues: CASSALSGGVIYNEQFF. In DNA, the CDR3 is TGCGCCAGCAGCGCCCTCAGCGGGGGGGTTATCTACAATGAGCAGTTCTTC.

The rearrangement uses TRBV19 and TRBJ2-7; weak D call: TRBD1 (6 bases). V gave up 4 bases and J gave up 1 base, with 11 bases separating them. Germline V gene lookup returns CDR1 LNHDA and CDR2 SQIVND (reference sequence). CDR3 length: 14 amino acids. The CDR3 region is CASSKRTESYEQYF. The CDR3 nucleotides read TGTGCCAGTAGTAAGAGGACAGAGTCCTACGAGCAGTACTTC.

This CDR3 reads CASSPRSGGNEKLFF. The DNA of the CDR3 is TGTGCCAGCAGTCCCAGATCCGGGGGTAATGAAAAACTGTTTTTT. V and J are TRBV7-9 and TRBJ1-4, with D possibly being TRBD1 (5 bases). The CDR3 totals 15 residues. CDR1 is SEHNR, CDR2 FQNEAQ, per germline (reference sequence). V was cut by 6 bases and J by 4 bases, with 15 bases left in between.

Only one count was recorded for this clone. The V and J genes are TRBV19 and TRBJ1-5; 7 nucleotides align to TRBD1. The germline CDR1 and CDR2 sequences are LNHDA and SQIVND (reference sequence). V was clipped by 2 bases and J by 5 bases; unmatched bases: 3. The CDR3 contains 14 residues. CDR3 nucleotides: TGTGCCAGTAGTATAAGGGACAGCTATCAGCCCCAGCATTTT. Residues: CASSIRDSYQPQHF.

The chain links TRBV6-1 to TRBJ1-6; 7 nucleotides align to TRBD1. CDR1 is MNHNS and CDR2 is SASEGT in the germline V gene. Germline trimming cut 5 bases from V and 8 bases from J; bases unmatched to any gene: 6. This CDR3 has 14 residues. The CDR3 here is CASSLTGNDSPLHF. The DNA of the CDR3 is TGTGCCAGCAGTTTGACAGGGAACGATTCACCCCTCCACTTT.

The V and J genes are TRBV6-1 and TRBJ2-2; possibly TRBD1 for D (7 bases). The CDR3 runs to 17 residues. V was trimmed by 2 bases and J by 4 bases, leaving 17 bases between them. CDR1 MNHNS and CDR2 SASEGT come from the germline V gene. CDR3 residues: CASSELGRGAITGELFF. In DNA, the CDR3 is TGTGCCAGCAGTGAACTCGGCAGGGGGGCTATCACCGGGGAGCTGTTTTTT.

This clone has more than one count but fewer than ten. V and J are TRBV2 and TRBJ1-5; D unresolved. Trimming stripped 6 bases from V and 5 bases from J, with 11 bases between. Germline V gives CDR1 SNHLY, CDR2 FYNNEI. The length of the CDR3 is 13 residues. The CDR3 sequence is CASRNRRDQPQHF. In nucleotides, the CDR3 is TGTGCCAGCAGAAACAGACGTGATCAGCCCCAGCATTTT.

The chain combines TRBV19 with TRBJ1-2; TRBD1 aligns across 8 bases. This CDR3 spans 14 amino acids. From germline, CDR1 is LNHDA and CDR2 SQIVND (reference sequence). V shed 6 bases, J shed 5 bases, and the junction held 8 bases outside the gene matches. CDR3: CASSAGQGGYGYTF. The CDR3 DNA reads TGTGCCAGTAGCGCCGGACAGGGAGGTTATGGCTACACCTTC.

This chain links TRBV28 with TRBJ1-2; weak D call: TRBD1 (6 bases). CDR3 length: 13 amino acids. Germline CDR1 and CDR2: MDHEN and SYDVKM. The ends were cut back, 2 bases at V and 2 bases at J, with 6 bases in the middle. For the CDR3, the DNA is TGTGCCAGCAGTTTACAGGGGAACTATGGCTACACCTTC. This encodes CASSLQGNYGYTF.

This rearrangement joins TRBV28 to TRBJ2-2; TRBD2 might be the D (6 bases). The CDR3 totals 16 residues. V was pared by 1 base and J by 1 base, with 10 bases between. Germline assignment: CDR1 MDHEN and CDR2 SYDVKM. CDR3 DNA: TGTGCCAGCAGTTTATTCGGCGGGGAGAACACCGGGGAGCTGTTTTTT. Translating gives CASSLFGGENTGELFF.

V usage is TRBV2 and J usage is TRBJ1-6; 9 bases agree with TRBD1. V shed 7 bases, J shed 1 base, and the junction held 8 bases outside the gene matches. Germline-derived CDR1 and CDR2 are SNHLY and FYNNEI. The CDR3 has 17 residues. The DNA for the CDR3 is TGTGCCAGCATCCTAACAGGGGGCACGTCCTATAATTCACCCCTCCACTTT. It encodes CASILTGGTSYNSPLHF.

This sequence joins TRBV28 and TRBJ2-3; 8 nucleotides agree with TRBD2. J lost 5 bases, V lost 4 bases, and 8 bases had no gene match. In germline, CDR1 is MDHEN, CDR2 SYDVKM. This CDR3 has 15 residues. The CDR3, as DNA: TGTGCCAGCAGTTCCCGGGGGGGCCGTATAGATACGCAGTATTTT. Translation: CASSSRGGRIDTQYF.